The 25 T cell receptor beta chains presented below share a single source sample, sequenced in a study of shared clonotypes between healthy human individuals. Clones were read by immunoSEQ multiplex PCR, and TCRdb kept only the in-frame ones, dropping some. Here the sample spans hundreds of thousands of clones, around 80% being singletons. The sequenced sample consisted of PBMCs. These receptors were obtained from a woman aged 40 to 50 in good health. Some clones in this sample may be carry-over from other donors' samples.

This clone was detected once. This chain joins TRBV6-1 and TRBJ1-5; D is uncertain. V dropped 2 bases and J dropped 6 bases, with 17 bases sitting between them. The CDR3 length is 16 residues. Germline loops: CDR1 MNHNS, CDR2 SASEGT. CDR3 in DNA: TGTGCCAGCAGTGAACAAGGTTTAGGGTTGGGTCAGCCCCAGCATTTT. Its protein product is CASSEQGLGLGQPQHF.

With respect to this clone: The sample carries other DNA sequences with the same CDR3. The genes are TRBV27 and TRBJ2-5; unclear D gene. The germline V gene encodes CDR1 MNHEY and CDR2 SMNVEV (reference sequence). The CDR3 extends over 13 amino acids. Trimming shortened V by 0 bases and J by 1 base, and 3 bases separated the two germline ends. The chain's CDR3 is CASSLSVQETQYF. CDR3 in DNA: TGTGCCAGCAGTTTATCGGTCCAAGAGACCCAGTACTTC.

This chain joins TRBV19 and TRBJ1-5, with TRBD1 identical over 9 bases. Germline-derived CDR1 and CDR2 are LNHDA and SQIVND (reference sequence). This CDR3 comprises 16 residues. V gave up 5 bases and J gave up 6 bases; unmatched junction bases: 11. The CDR3 loop is CASSPRPGQGIQPQHF. In DNA form, the CDR3 reads TGTGCCAGTAGTCCACGCCCGGGACAGGGAATTCAGCCCCAGCATTTT. Based on the CDR3 plus reference TRBV19 and TRBJ1-5, the full variable domain is DGGITQSPKYLFRKEGQNVTLSCEQNLNHDAMYWYRQDPGQGLRLIYYSQIVNDFQKGDIAEGYSVSREKKESFPLTVTSAQKNPTAFYLCASSPRPGQGIQPQHFGDGTRLSIL.

This clone appeared many times. Other DNA sequences in the sample encode the same CDR3. The CDR3 reads CASSEGLAVHEQYF. In nucleotides, the CDR3 is TGTGCCAGCAGTGAGGGACTAGCGGTTCACGAGCAGTACTTC. The chain recombines TRBV2 with TRBJ2-7; TRBD2 agrees at 11 bases. With 3 bases clipped from V and 5 bases from J, the junction kept 3 bases outside the gene matches. CDR1 SNHLY and CDR2 FYNNEI come from the germline V gene. This CDR3 is 14 amino acids long. Full variable domain (outside the CDR3, taken from reference TRBV2 and TRBJ2-7): EPEVTQTPSHQVTQMGQEVILRCVPISNHLYFYWYRQILGQKVEFLVSFYNNEISEKSEIFDDQFSVERPDGSNFTLKIRSTKLEDSAMYFCASSEGLAVHEQYFGPGTRLTVT.

CDR3 sequence (DNA): TGTGCCAGCAGTTCCTGGACAGACTCCTACGAGCAGTACTTC. Protein sequence: CASSSWTDSYEQYF. The chain uses TRBV28 and TRBJ2-7; D perhaps matches TRBD1 (6 bases). Germline CDR1 and CDR2: MDHEN and SYDVKM. This CDR3 is 14 amino acids long. The V end was cut by 4 bases, the J end by 0 bases, with 10 bases between.

This chain connects TRBV5-6 to TRBJ2-1; no firm D call. CDR1 and CDR2 from the germline V gene are SGHDT and YYEEEE. Trimming removed 7 bases at V and 8 bases at J, with 16 bases between. This CDR3 has 13 amino acids. The CDR3 is CASLRSVWDEQFF. DNA for the CDR3: TGTGCCAGCCTACGGTCTGTCTGGGATGAGCAGTTCTTC.

The CDR3 region is CASSLQLLLAKNIQYF. CDR3 coding DNA: TGTGCCAGCAGCTTGCAACTGCTCCTAGCCAAAAACATTCAGTACTTC. V gene TRBV5-6 combines with J gene TRBJ2-4; D unresolved. Trimming cost V 1 base and J 0 bases, with 11 bases left between them. Germline V CDR1 and CDR2: SGHDT, YYEEEE. The CDR3 length is 16 residues.

The chain employs TRBV4-2 and TRBJ1-1; 8 bases agree with TRBD1. Germline lookup yields CDR1 LGHNA and CDR2 YNFKEQ. The CDR3 loop spans 16 amino acids. The V segment lost 0 bases and the J segment 1 base; nucleotides outside the gene matches: 4. In DNA, the CDR3 is TGTGCCAGCAGCCAAGATCGGACAGGGAGGAACACTGAAGCTTTCTTT. Protein sequence: CASSQDRTGRNTEAFF.

The chain employs TRBV7-9 and TRBJ2-3, with 8 bases matching TRBD2. With 8 bases clipped from V and 5 bases from J, the junction kept 9 bases outside the gene matches. The V gene's germline CDR1 is SEHNR and CDR2 FQNEAQ (reference sequence). This CDR3 has 14 residues. The CDR3 spells CASGVAGTRDTQYF. CDR3 coding DNA: TGTGCCAGCGGAGTAGCGGGGACTCGAGATACGCAGTATTTT.

This chain connects TRBV10-2 to TRBJ2-7, with 8 bases that match TRBD2. The junction had 4 bases not matched to a gene; V was cut back by 2 bases and J by 1 base. Germline values: CDR1 WSHSY, CDR2 SAAADI. The CDR3 is 15 amino acids. CDR3 sequence reads: CASSEPASGSYEQYF. CDR3 nucleotides: TGCGCCAGCAGTGAGCCGGCTAGCGGGTCCTACGAGCAGTACTTC.

On this clone itself: Only one base separates this from a far larger clonotype, so it likely reflects a read error. This chain joins TRBV18 and TRBJ1-1, with a possible D match to TRBD1 (5 bases). Trimming shortened V by 1 base and J by 4 bases, and 13 bases separated the two germline ends. Germline CDR1 reads KGHSH; CDR2 reads LQKENI. The CDR3 runs to 15 residues. The CDR3 nucleotides are TGTGCCAGCTCACCACGCGGGGACGGCTGCACTGAAGCTTTCTTT. Translated: CASSPRGDGCTEAFF.

This clone was seen many times. This chain joins TRBV5-1 and TRBJ1-1; D remains unclear. Per the germline V gene, CDR1 is SGHRS and CDR2 is YFSETQ. V gave up 0 bases and J gave up 11 bases, with 14 bases separating them. This CDR3 contains 13 residues. The CDR3 sequence is CASSLDHPFGAFF. CDR3 DNA: TGCGCCAGCAGCTTGGATCACCCGTTTGGGGCTTTCTTT.

The J gene is TRBJ1-4, the V gene TRBV11-2; D not certain. With 3 bases removed from V and 7 bases from J, the gap between germline ends came to 12 bases. The CDR3 totals 14 residues. CDR1 is SGHAT and CDR2 is FQNNGV in the germline V gene. As DNA, the CDR3 is TGTGCCAGCAGCTTGGGGTGGTCGGCTGAAAAACTGTTTTTT. It specifies CASSLGWSAEKLFF.

Regarding this clone: Being one base from a much bigger clone, this may be a read error. The chain couples TRBV7-6 to TRBJ2-7; 8 bases match TRBD1. CDR3 length: 14 residues. Germline V gene data show CDR1 as SGHVS and CDR2 as FNYEAQ. Losses at the gene ends were 5 bases for V and 1 base for J; bases not matched to a gene: 4. In nucleotides, the CDR3 is TGTGCCAGCAGCCCCCGGACAGGGTCCTACGAGCAGTACTTC. Its translation: CASSPRTGSYEQYF.

In DNA form, the CDR3 reads TGTGCCAGCTCCCATGAGGGACTAGCGGGAGTCGAGCAGTACTTC. Protein product: CASSHEGLAGVEQYF. This chain links TRBV7-8 with TRBJ2-7; 14 positions match TRBD2. CDR1 and CDR2 (germline): SGHVS, FQNEAQ. Trimming at V came to 8 bases and at J to 6 bases, leaving 9 bases not matched to a gene. This CDR3 is built from 15 residues.

The chain joins TRBV28 to TRBJ2-7; 9 bases fit TRBD2. V lost 4 bases and J lost 7; bases outside the gene matches: 11. Germline values: CDR1 MDHEN, CDR2 SYDVKM. The CDR3 is 15 amino acids. The CDR3 bases are TGTGCCAGCAGTTCCGCACTAGCGGGCAACAGAGAGCAGTACTTC. Translation gives CASSSALAGNREQYF.

The table lists this clone with a count of one. A far larger clone is off by one base, so a read error is likely. J is TRBJ2-2 and V is TRBV4-3; 7 positions match TRBD2. The germline V gene has CDR1 LGHNA and CDR2 YSLEER. The CDR3 is made up of 16 amino acids. The CDR3 reads CTSSQDTLGGPGELFF. The CDR3 DNA reads as TGCACCAGCAGCCAAGATACGCTGGGAGGGCCCGGGGAGCTGTTTTTT.

The chain joins TRBV28 to TRBJ2-3, with 10 bases identical to TRBD2. CDR1 MDHEN and CDR2 SYDVKM come from the germline V gene. V lost 0 bases and J lost 0; bases outside the gene matches: 3. The CDR3 has 17 residues. The DNA of the CDR3 is TGTGCCAGCAGTTTATGGGCTAGCGGGGGTAGCACAGATACGCAGTATTTT. This codes for CASSLWASGGSTDTQYF. Full variable domain (missing parts from reference TRBV28 and TRBJ2-3): DVKVTQSSRYLVKRTGEKVFLECVQDMDHENMFWYRQDPGLGLRLIYFSYDVKMKEKGDIPEGYSVSREKKERFSLILESASTNQTSMYLCASSLWASGGSTDTQYFGPGTRLTVL.

To note about this clone: The junction does not match germline at one end; this may be a read error. V gene TRBV28 combines with J gene TRBJ1-1, with D maybe TRBD1 (6 bases). CDR1 is MDHEN and CDR2 is SYDVKM in the germline V gene. This CDR3 spans 16 amino acids. CDR3 region: CASSPRGRGGDTEALF. The DNA for the CDR3 is TGTGCCAGCAGTCCAAGGGGCAGGGGTGGGGACACTGAAGCTCTCTTT.

As to this clone: This sequence is one base from a far larger clone and is likely a read error. Here the CDR3 omits its conserved ending phenylalanine or tryptophan, so a read error is the likely source. The rearrangement joins TRBV10-3 to TRBJ2-7; D is possibly TRBD1 or TRBD2 (5 bases each). Looked up from germline, CDR1 is ENHRY and CDR2 is SYGVKD. The V gene lost 4 bases and the J gene lost 7 bases, with 11 bases spanning the gap. CDR3 length: 12 residues. This CDR3 is CAISAQGGEQYL. The CDR3 nucleotides read TGTGCCATCAGTGCCCAGGGCGGGGAGCAGTACCTC.

The chain links TRBV6-5 to TRBJ2-7; D perhaps matches TRBD1 (6 bases). V lost 5 bases and J lost 6, with 17 bases in between. The germline V gene has CDR1 MNHEY and CDR2 SVGAGI. This CDR3 spans 14 amino acids. DNA for the CDR3: TGTGCCAGCAGTGGCTGGGGGACATTGGGCGAGCAGTACTTC. Translated: CASSGWGTLGEQYF.

The J gene is TRBJ2-6, the V gene TRBV7-2; the match to TRBD1 covers 8 bases. This CDR3 region has 19 residues. Germline V CDR1 and CDR2: SGHTA, FQGNSA. J lost 0 bases, V lost 5 bases, and 12 bases had no gene match. The CDR3 DNA sequence: TGTGCCAGCAGCCGGGACAGGCCCGGTTTCTCCTCTGGGGCCAACGTCCTGACTTTC. Translated, it gives CASSRDRPGFSSGANVLTF.

For this clone: A read error likely explains this, since a far larger clone differs by one base. Other DNA sequences in the same sample also yield this CDR3. The rearrangement joins TRBV27 to TRBJ1-2; 7 bases line up with TRBD1. Looked up from germline, CDR1 is MNHEY and CDR2 is SMNVEV (reference sequence). The CDR3 loop spans 13 amino acids. Germline trimming cut 4 bases from V and 7 bases from J; bases unmatched to any gene: 6. DNA for the CDR3: TGTGCCAGCAGTTCCTACAGGGGACTTGGCTACACCTTC. Translation gives CASSSYRGLGYTF.

The V and J genes are TRBV19 and TRBJ2-7; TRBD2 matches at 13 bases. The germline gives CDR1 LNHDA, CDR2 SQIVND (reference sequence). The CDR3 covers 16 residues. Trimming removed 7 bases from V and 2 bases from J; junction bases left unmatched: 8. Here the CDR3 reads CASTRTSGSGTYEQYF. DNA of the CDR3: TGTGCCAGTACTCGGACTAGCGGGAGTGGGACCTACGAGCAGTACTTC. The variable domain in full, completed from reference TRBV19 and TRBJ2-7, reads DGGITQSPKYLFRKEGQNVTLSCEQNLNHDAMYWYRQDPGQGLRLIYYSQIVNDFQKGDIAEGYSVSREKKESFPLTVTSAQKNPTAFYLCASTRTSGSGTYEQYFGPGTRLTVT.

This chain joins TRBV5-4 and TRBJ1-4; 8 bases match TRBD1. Trimming at V came to 2 bases and at J to 8 bases, leaving 5 bases not matched to a gene. CDR1 and CDR2 from the germline V gene are SGHNT and YYREEE (reference sequence). The CDR3 extends over 14 amino acids. The CDR3: CASSFQGAREKLFF. The CDR3 nucleotides read TGTGCCAGCAGCTTTCAGGGGGCGAGAGAAAAACTGTTTTTT.